Listed below are T cell receptor beta chains from one sample, sequenced in a study of blood T cell repertoires in COVID-19. TCRdb's table, derived via immunoSEQ multiplex PCR, lists solely in-frame clones and lacks some. The profile covers 350,000 to 450,000 clones, with 85% to 90% appearing a single time and around 1.1% taken by the ten largest. The sequenced sample consisted of PBMCs or T cells enriched from blood (not recorded which). Every receptor here comes from a man younger than 45 who had recovered from COVID-19. Both conserved end residues are part of each CDR3. D genes are given only for firm matches. Not every row has a clone size; where given, it reads once, few, many or a size class.

TRBD1,few,TRBJ1-4,TRBV6-5,CASSPDRGSGKLFF,TGTGCCAGCAGCCCGGACAGGGGAAGCGGAAAACTGTTTTTT
TRBD1,-,TRBJ1-2,TRBV7-8,CASSFGTGSHYGYTF,TGTGCCAGCAGCTTTGGGACAGGATCGCACTATGGCTACACCTTC
-,-,TRBJ1-2,TRBV7-9,CASSLQANYGYTF,TGTGCCAGCAGCTTACAGGCTAACTATGGCTACACCTTC
TRBD1,-,TRBJ2-3,TRBV6-4,CASSSDRAVTDTQYF,TGTGCCAGCAGTTCCGACAGGGCCGTCACAGATACGCAGTATTTT
-,-,TRBJ1-2,TRBV28,CASSLGAYGYTF,TGTGCCAGCAGTCTAGGGGCTTATGGCTACACCTTC
-,-,TRBJ1-1,TRBV7-2,CASSLERNTEAFF,TGTGCCAGCAGCTTAGAGAGGAACACTGAAGCTTTCTTT
TRBD2,-,TRBJ2-3,TRBV10-1,CASSATEASGANTDTQYF,TGCGCCAGCAGCGCTACGGAGGCTAGCGGGGCCAACACAGATACGCAGTATTTT
-,-,TRBJ1-3,TRBV11-2,CASSLGATEGNTIYF,TGTGCCAGCAGCTTAGGTGCGACAGAGGGAAACACCATATATTTT
-,-,TRBJ2-7,TRBV9,CASSAGPSSYEQYF,TGTGCCAGCAGCGCTGGGCCCAGCTCCTACGAGCAGTACTTC
TRBD2,-,TRBJ2-2,TRBV10-1,CASSPAGGPLTGELFF,TGCGCCAGCAGTCCAGCGGGAGGGCCGCTTACCGGGGAGCTGTTTTTT
TRBD1,-,TRBJ2-3,TRBV11-2,CASSLGTGTDTQYF,TGTGCCAGCAGCTTAGGGACAGGGACAGATACGCAGTATTTT
TRBD1,-,TRBJ1-1,TRBV27,CASSFRTGNTEAFF,TGTGCCAGCAGTTTCCGGACAGGGAACACTGAAGCTTTCTTT
-,-,TRBJ2-1,TRBV27,CASSLADSYNEQFF,TGTGCCAGCAGTTTAGCGGATTCCTACAATGAGCAGTTCTTC
TRBD2,-,TRBJ2-3,TRBV18,CASSPGLAGTDTQYF,TGTGCCAGCTCACCGGGACTAGCGGGGACAGATACGCAGTATTTT
-,-,TRBJ2-1,TRBV24-1,CATSDVVGRDNSYNEQFF,TGTGCCACCAGTGATGTTGTCGGACGGGACAACTCCTACAATGAGCAGTTCTTC
-,-,TRBJ1-1,TRBV19,CASSISVNTEAFF,TGTGCCAGTAGTATTTCGGTGAACACTGAAGCTTTCTTT
TRBD2,-,TRBJ2-7,TRBV7-6,CASSLNVGGLDYEQYF,TGTGCCAGCAGCTTAAACGTTGGGGGACTAGATTACGAGCAGTACTTC
TRBD1,-,TRBJ1-2,TRBV5-8,CASSTSGTGIEGYTF,TGTGCCAGCAGCACATCCGGGACAGGAATTGAAGGCTACACCTTC
TRBD1,-,TRBJ1-1,TRBV18,CASVKQGATATEAFF,TGTGCCAGCGTTAAACAGGGGGCCACGGCTACTGAAGCTTTCTTT
-,once,TRBJ2-7,TRBV12-3/TRBV12-4,CASSLPSREQYF,TGTGCCAGCAGTCTGCCTAGTCGGGAGCAGTACTTC
-,-,TRBJ1-4,TRBV3-1/TRBV3-2,CASSLNYLQGEAEKLFF,TGTGCCAGCAGCCTGAACTACTTACAGGGAGAGGCTGAAAAACTGTTTTTT
TRBD1,few,TRBJ2-7,TRBV9,CASSAGTGGAYEQYF,TGTGCCAGCAGCGCTGGGACAGGGGGAGCCTACGAGCAGTACTTC
-,-,TRBJ1-4,TRBV4-1,CASSQGIGEATNEKLFF,TGCGCCAGCAGCCAAGGTATCGGGGAAGCAACTAATGAAAAACTGTTTTTT
-,few,TRBJ1-5,TRBV12-2,CASRLRDFPNQPQHF,TGTGCAAGTCGCCTCCGGGACTTTCCGAATCAGCCCCAGCATTTT
-,once,TRBJ1-5,TRBV16,CASSQQGSSNQPQHF,TGTGCCAGCAGCCAGCAGGGGAGTAGCAATCAGCCCCAGCATTTT
-,-,TRBJ1-1,TRBV28,CASRGQLATEAFF,TGTGCCAGCAGGGGACAACTCGCGACTGAAGCTTTCTTT
TRBD1,-,TRBJ2-5,TRBV7-7,CASSRDTPRQGSQETQYF,TGTGCCAGCAGCCGCGATACTCCCCGACAGGGCTCACAAGAGACCCAGTACTTC
-,few,TRBJ2-1,TRBV12-5,CASGPGSEQFF,TGTGCTAGTGGCCCAGGTTCTGAGCAGTTCTTC
-,once,TRBJ2-2,TRBV28,CATIGGAVNTGELFF,TGTGCCACCATAGGGGGAGCGGTGAACACCGGGGAGCTGTTTTTT
TRBD1,-,TRBJ1-6,TRBV5-4,CASSWWTGENYNSPLHF,TGTGCCAGCAGCTGGTGGACAGGAGAAAACTATAATTCACCCCTCCACTTT
-,-,TRBJ1-1,TRBV19,CASSIGDRVEAFF,TGTGCCAGTAGTATAGGTGACCGGGTTGAAGCTTTCTTT
-,-,TRBJ2-5,TRBV11-2,CASRQGHGETQYF,TGTGCCAGCAGGCAGGGGCACGGAGAGACCCAGTACTTC
-,once,TRBJ2-1,TRBV19,CASSSQGHNEQFF,TGTGCCAGTAGTAGCCAGGGGCACAATGAGCAGTTCTTC
-,few,TRBJ1-3,TRBV5-4,CASSLGRGSGNTIYF,TGTGCCAGCAGCTTGGGCAGGGGCTCTGGAAACACCATATATTTT
TRBD2,-,TRBJ2-1,TRBV7-2,CASSLMASGVLNEQFF,TGTGCCAGCAGCTTAATGGCTAGCGGGGTGTTAAATGAGCAGTTCTTC